The present T cell receptor beta chain was sequenced within a study of control samples from healthy donors and cancer patients. CDR3 length equals 12 residues. V was shortened by 6 bases and J by 5 bases, with 8 bases between the two germline ends. Per the germline V gene, CDR1 is SGHAT and CDR2 is FQNNGV. Clones were sequenced by immunoSEQ multiplex PCR, and TCRdb holds only the in-frame ones, with some missing. The sample shows about 150,000 clones, roughly 93% of them seen only once. The rearrangement links TRBV11-2 to TRBJ1-5, with D unresolved. The TCR comes from a man between 45 and 60 years old in good health. Sequences were obtained from blood. The CDR3 region is CASSQEDQPQHF. CDR3 bases: TGTGCCAGCAGTCAAGAAGATCAGCCCCAGCATTTT.